A single sample is the source of the 9 T cell receptor beta chains below, sequenced in a study of CD8 T cells in ankylosing spondylitis. TCRdb reprocessed the 5' RACE reads via MiXCR and lists one record per CDR3 protein. The repertoire holds roughly 120,000 distinct CDR3 sequences, with about 13% as singletons. Sequencing was carried out using blood, either unsorted or a sorted T cell fraction (not recorded which). These receptor sequences come from a female donor with ankylosing spondylitis or in good health (not recorded which).

This clonotype was seen at least ten times. J is TRBJ2-1 and V is TRBV27; D is possibly TRBD2 (6 bases). Trimming took off 5 bases at V and 7 bases at J, with 12 bases between the two ends. This CDR3 comprises 13 residues. Germline V gene sequence: CDR1 MNHEY, CDR2 SMNVEV (reference sequence). The CDR3 nucleotides are TGTGCCAGCAGTAGCCGGGAGTGGAATGAGCAGTTCTTC. It specifies CASSSREWNEQFF.

This clonotype appeared a few times. CDR3 nucleotide sequence: TGTGCCAGCAGCCTTCCCGCTCGGGGGGCAAAACAGTACCAAGAGACCCAGTACTTC. Protein product: CASSLPARGAKQYQETQYF. The rearrangement links TRBV11-1 to TRBJ2-5; D may be TRBD2 (7 bases). Germline CDR1 and CDR2: SGHAT and FQDESV (reference sequence). The V end was cut by 5 bases, the J end by 0 bases, with 25 bases between. The CDR3 has 19 amino acids.

In its sample, this clonotype was seen a few times. This chain joins TRBV27 and TRBJ2-1, with 13 bases matching TRBD2. Germline CDR1 is MNHEY and CDR2 is SMNVEV (reference sequence). V lost 5 bases to trimming and J lost 8 bases; unmatched junction nucleotides: 18. The CDR3 is made up of 19 amino acids. CDR3 nucleotide sequence: TGTGCCAGCAGTCCACGGACTAGCGGGAGAGTCGGAGGATTCGATGAGCAGTTCTTC. The encoded protein is CASSPRTSGRVGGFDEQFF.

In the case of this clonotype: A much larger clonotype is one base distant, so this may be a read error. This chain links TRBV20-1 with TRBJ1-2; tentatively, D is TRBD1 (5 bases). The CDR3 runs 16 residues. Germline CDR1 DFQATT, CDR2 SNEGSKA (reference sequence). Here the CDR3 reads CTASGTEADRVGGYTF. The CDR3 DNA reads TGCACTGCTAGCGGGACGGAGGCAGACAGAGTTGGGGGCTACACCTTC.

This clonotype was found once. DNA for the CDR3: TGTGCCAGCAGCCAGAACGGGAGAAACTCTGGAAACACCATATATTTT. It is translated as CASSQNGRNSGNTIYF. The J gene is TRBJ1-3, the V gene TRBV3-1; no reliable D call. From germline, CDR1 is LGHDT and CDR2 YNNKEL (reference sequence). The CDR3 sequence is 16 residues long. The V gene lost 3 bases and the J gene lost 0 bases, with 12 bases spanning the gap.

The chain links TRBV7-3 to TRBJ1-2; D gene uncertain. Trimming left V 1 base short and J 7 bases short, with 13 bases between. The CDR3 covers 14 residues. CDR1 is SGHTA and CDR2 is FQGTGA in the germline V gene. The CDR3, as DNA: TGTGCCAGCAGCTTAAAGCGGGGATCGGGTGGCTACACCTTC. Translation: CASSLKRGSGGYTF. Full variable domain (missing parts from reference TRBV7-3 and TRBJ1-2): GAGVSQTPSNKVTEKGKYVELRCDPISGHTALYWYRQSLGQGPEFLIYFQGTGAADDSGLPNDRFFAVRPEGSVSTLKIQRTERGDSAVYLCASSLKRGSGGYTFGSGTRLTVV.

The rearrangement uses TRBV7-3 and TRBJ2-1; TRBD1 matches at 10 bases. The V gene end was trimmed by 5 bases and the J gene end by 7 bases; junction bases not matched to a gene: 5. The germline V gene encodes CDR1 SGHTA and CDR2 FQGTGA. This CDR3 region has 14 residues. For the CDR3, the DNA is TGTGCCAGCAGCACGCCGGGACAGGGGAATGAGCAGTTCTTC. Its protein product is CASSTPGQGNEQFF.

V gene TRBV5-1 combines with J gene TRBJ2-6, with 9 bases fitting TRBD1. This CDR3 comprises 18 residues. Unmatched junction bases numbered 8, after V lost 3 bases and J lost 1 base. CDR1 is SGHRS and CDR2 is YFSETQ in the germline V gene. The CDR3 spells CASSWNTGGGSGANVLTF. The CDR3 bases are TGCGCCAGCAGCTGGAACACAGGGGGCGGGTCTGGGGCCAACGTCCTGACTTTC. Drawing the rest from reference TRBV5-1 and TRBJ2-6, the complete variable domain is KAGVTQTPRYLIKTRGQQVTLSCSPISGHRSVSWYQQTPGQGLQFLFEYFSETQRNKGNFPGRFSGRQFSNSRSEMNVSTLELGDSALYLCASSWNTGGGSGANVLTFGAGSRLTVL.

The chain recombines TRBV9 with TRBJ2-2; maybe TRBD2 (6 bases). The germline gives CDR1 SGDLS, CDR2 YYNGEE. Trimming removed 2 bases at V and 8 bases at J, with 10 bases between. The CDR3 length is 13 residues. The CDR3 DNA follows: TGTGCCAGCAGCGTTCGGGACTGGGGGGAGCTGTTTTTT. Its protein is CASSVRDWGELFF.